This T cell receptor beta chain came from a study of shared clonotypes between healthy human individuals. Study-wide findings and caveats: When compared with the clonotypes that were shared by all four sorted-subset donors, the non-shared clonotypes turned out to have lower generation probabilities.

A word on this clone: What it recognizes is unknown.

Naive CD8 cells lacked CD45RO, underwent positive selection for CCR7 and left out terminally differentiated effector memory CD45RA+ cells. Assay: immunoSEQ multiplex PCR; the TCRdb copy retains only in-frame clones and omits some. This table holds just over 2,000,000 clones, roughly 94% found once. The CDR3 consists of 14 residues. V was clipped by 2 bases and J by 2 bases, with 10 bases between them. Looked up from germline, CDR1 is MNHEY and CDR2 is SVGAGI. The V gene is TRBV6-5, the J gene TRBJ2-7; D is unclear. Sequencing was performed on naive CD8+ T cells sorted from blood. This TCR derives from a man aged 18 to 30 in good health. CDR3 loop: CASSYQSNPYEQYF. In nucleotides, the CDR3 is TGTGCCAGCAGTTACCAGTCGAATCCCTACGAGCAGTACTTC.